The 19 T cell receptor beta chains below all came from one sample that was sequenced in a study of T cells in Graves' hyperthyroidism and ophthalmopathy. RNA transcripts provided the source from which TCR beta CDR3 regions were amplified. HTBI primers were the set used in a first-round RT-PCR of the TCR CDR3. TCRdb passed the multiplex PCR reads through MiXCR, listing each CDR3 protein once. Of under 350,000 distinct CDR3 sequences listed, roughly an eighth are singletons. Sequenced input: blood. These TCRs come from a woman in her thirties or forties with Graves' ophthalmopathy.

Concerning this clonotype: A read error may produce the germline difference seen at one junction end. The CDR3 protein is CASSLAMTGQGNSPLYF. The CDR3 DNA reads TGTGCCAGCAGCTTAGCGATGACAGGGCAGGGTAATTCACCCCTCTACTTT. The chain carries TRBV7-9 and TRBJ1-6, with 7 bases matching TRBD1. The CDR3 contains 17 residues. Germline CDR1 is SEHNR and CDR2 is FQNEAQ (reference sequence).

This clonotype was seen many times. Written as DNA, the CDR3 is TGTGCCGGGACGCGTGGGACCCTTGGGAGCACAGATACGCAGTATTTT. Its protein is CAGTRGTLGSTDTQYF. This chain links TRBV2 with TRBJ2-3, with D tentatively TRBD1 or TRBD2 (5 bases each). Trimming took off 11 bases at V and 0 bases at J, with 21 bases between the two ends. From germline, CDR1 is SNHLY and CDR2 FYNNEI. This CDR3 region has 16 residues.

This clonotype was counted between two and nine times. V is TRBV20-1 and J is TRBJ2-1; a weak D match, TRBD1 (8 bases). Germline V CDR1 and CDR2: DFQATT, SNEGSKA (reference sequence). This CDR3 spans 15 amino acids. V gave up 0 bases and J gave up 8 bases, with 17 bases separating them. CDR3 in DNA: TGCAGTGCTAGAGATTACAGGGGGGGCGGCGATGAGCAGTTCTTC. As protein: CSARDYRGGGDEQFF.

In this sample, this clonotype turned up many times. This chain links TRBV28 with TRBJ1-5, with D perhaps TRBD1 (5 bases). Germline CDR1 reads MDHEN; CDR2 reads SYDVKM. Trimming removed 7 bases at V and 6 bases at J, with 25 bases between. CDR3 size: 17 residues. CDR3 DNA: TGTGCCAGCACCCCGGCGGGGACGAGGGCCCGATCTCAGCCCCAGCATTTT. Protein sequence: CASTPAGTRARSQPQHF.

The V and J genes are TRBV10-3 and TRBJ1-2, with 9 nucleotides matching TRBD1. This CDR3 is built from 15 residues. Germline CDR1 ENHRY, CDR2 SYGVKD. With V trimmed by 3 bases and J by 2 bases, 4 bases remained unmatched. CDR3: CAISDWDRENYGYTF. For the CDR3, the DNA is TGTGCCATCAGTGATTGGGACAGGGAGAACTATGGCTACACCTTC.

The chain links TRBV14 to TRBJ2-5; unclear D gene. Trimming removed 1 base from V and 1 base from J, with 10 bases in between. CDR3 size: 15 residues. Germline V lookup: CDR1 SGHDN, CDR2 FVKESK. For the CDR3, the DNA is TGTGCCAGCAGCCAAGGAGGTCTACTCCAAGAGACCCAGTACTTC. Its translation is CASSQGGLLQETQYF.

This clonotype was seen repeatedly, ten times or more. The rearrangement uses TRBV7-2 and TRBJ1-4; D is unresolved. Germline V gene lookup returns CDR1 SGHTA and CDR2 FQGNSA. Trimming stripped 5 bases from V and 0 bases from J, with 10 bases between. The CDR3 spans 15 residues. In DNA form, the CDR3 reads TGTGCCAGCAGCCCGGAGGGCTCAACTAATGAAAAACTGTTTTTT. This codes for CASSPEGSTNEKLFF.

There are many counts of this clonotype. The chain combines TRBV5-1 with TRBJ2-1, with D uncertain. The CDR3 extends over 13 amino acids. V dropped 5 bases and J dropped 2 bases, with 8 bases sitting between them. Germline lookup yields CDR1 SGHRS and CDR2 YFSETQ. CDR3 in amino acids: CASRPDTYNEQFF. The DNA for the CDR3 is TGCGCCAGCAGACCCGACACCTACAATGAGCAGTTCTTC.

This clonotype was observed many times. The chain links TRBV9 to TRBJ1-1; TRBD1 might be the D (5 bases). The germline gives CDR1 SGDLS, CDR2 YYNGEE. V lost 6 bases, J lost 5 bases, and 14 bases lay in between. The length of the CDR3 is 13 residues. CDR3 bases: TGTGCCAGCAAACCCGGGGGTGGTACTGAAGCTTTCTTT. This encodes CASKPGGGTEAFF.

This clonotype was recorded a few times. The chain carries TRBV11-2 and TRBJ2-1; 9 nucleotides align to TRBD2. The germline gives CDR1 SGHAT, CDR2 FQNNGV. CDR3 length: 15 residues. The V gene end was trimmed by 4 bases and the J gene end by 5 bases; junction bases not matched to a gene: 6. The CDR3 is CASSSTTSGNNEQFF. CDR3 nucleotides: TGTGCCAGCAGCTCCACGACTAGCGGTAACAATGAGCAGTTCTTC.

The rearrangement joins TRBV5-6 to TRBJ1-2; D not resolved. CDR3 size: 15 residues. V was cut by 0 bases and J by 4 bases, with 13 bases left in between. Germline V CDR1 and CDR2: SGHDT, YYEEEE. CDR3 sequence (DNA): TGTGCCAGCAGCTTGGAGGGCAGCGAGATCTATGGCTACACCTTC. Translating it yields CASSLEGSEIYGYTF. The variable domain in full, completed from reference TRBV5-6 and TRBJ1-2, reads DAGVTQSPTHLIKTRGQQVTLRCSPKSGHDTVSWYQQALGQGPQFIFQYYEEEERQRGNFPDRFSGHQFPNYSSELNVNALLLGDSALYLCASSLEGSEIYGYTFGSGTRLTVV.

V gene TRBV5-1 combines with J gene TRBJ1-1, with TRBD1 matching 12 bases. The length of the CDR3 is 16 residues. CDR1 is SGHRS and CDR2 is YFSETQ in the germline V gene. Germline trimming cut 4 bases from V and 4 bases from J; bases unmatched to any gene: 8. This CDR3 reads CASSRGTGGAFTEAFF. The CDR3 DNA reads TGCGCCAGCAGCCGGGGGACAGGGGGCGCGTTCACTGAAGCTTTCTTT.

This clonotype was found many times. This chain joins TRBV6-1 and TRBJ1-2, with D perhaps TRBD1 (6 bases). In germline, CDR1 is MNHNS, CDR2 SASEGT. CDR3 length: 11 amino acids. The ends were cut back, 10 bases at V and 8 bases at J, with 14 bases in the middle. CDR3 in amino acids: CAIQGLGGYTF. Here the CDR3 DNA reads TGTGCCATCCAGGGGTTGGGAGGCTACACCTTC.

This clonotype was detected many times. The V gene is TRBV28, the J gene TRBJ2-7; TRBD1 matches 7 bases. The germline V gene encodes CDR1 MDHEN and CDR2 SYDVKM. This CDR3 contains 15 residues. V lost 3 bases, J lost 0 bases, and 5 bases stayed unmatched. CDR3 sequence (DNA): TGTGCCAGCAGTTTCCCACAGGGGAGCTCCTACGAGCAGTACTTC. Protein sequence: CASSFPQGSSYEQYF.

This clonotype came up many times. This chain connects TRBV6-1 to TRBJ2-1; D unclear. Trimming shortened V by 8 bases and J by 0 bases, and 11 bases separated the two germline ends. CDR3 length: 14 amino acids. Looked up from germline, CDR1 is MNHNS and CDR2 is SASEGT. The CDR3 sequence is CASGKLSSYNEQFF. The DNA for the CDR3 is TGTGCCAGCGGAAAACTAAGCTCCTACAATGAGCAGTTCTTC.

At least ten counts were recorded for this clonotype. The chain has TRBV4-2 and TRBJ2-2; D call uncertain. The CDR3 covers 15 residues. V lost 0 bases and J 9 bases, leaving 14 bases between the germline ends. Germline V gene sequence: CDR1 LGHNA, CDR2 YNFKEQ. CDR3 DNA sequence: TGTGCCAGCAGCCAAGAAATCTTAGTGGGCTGGGAGCTGTTTTTT. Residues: CASSQEILVGWELFF.

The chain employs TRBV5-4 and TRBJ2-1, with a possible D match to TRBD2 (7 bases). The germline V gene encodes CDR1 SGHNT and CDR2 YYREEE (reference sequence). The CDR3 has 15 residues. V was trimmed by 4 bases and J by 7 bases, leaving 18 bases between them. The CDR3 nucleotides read TGTGCCAGCAGCCCCCTCACAGGGAGGGTGAATGAGCAGTTCTTC. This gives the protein CASSPLTGRVNEQFF.

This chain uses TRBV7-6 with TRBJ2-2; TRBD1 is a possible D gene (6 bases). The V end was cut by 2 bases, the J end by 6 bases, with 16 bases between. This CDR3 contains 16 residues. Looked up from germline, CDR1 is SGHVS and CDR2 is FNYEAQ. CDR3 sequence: CASSLTPQGSAGELFF. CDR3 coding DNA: TGTGCCAGCAGCTTAACCCCACAGGGTTCGGCCGGGGAGCTGTTTTTT.

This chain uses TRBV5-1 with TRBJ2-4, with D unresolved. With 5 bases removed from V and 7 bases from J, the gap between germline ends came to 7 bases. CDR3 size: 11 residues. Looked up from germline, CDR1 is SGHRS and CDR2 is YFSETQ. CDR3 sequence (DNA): TGCGCCAGCAGGGATGGTAACATTCAGTACTTC. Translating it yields CASRDGNIQYF.